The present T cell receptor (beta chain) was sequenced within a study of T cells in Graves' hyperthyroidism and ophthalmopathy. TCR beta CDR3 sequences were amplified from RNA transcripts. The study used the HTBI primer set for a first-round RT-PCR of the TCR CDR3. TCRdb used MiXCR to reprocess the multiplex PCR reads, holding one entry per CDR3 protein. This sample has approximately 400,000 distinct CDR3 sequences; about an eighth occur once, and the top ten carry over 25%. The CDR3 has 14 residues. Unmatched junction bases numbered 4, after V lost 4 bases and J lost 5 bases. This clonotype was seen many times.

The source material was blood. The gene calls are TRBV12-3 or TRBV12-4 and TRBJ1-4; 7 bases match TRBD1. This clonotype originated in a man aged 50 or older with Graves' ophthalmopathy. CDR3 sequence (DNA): TGTGCCAGCAGTTCAACAGGGGTCAATGAAAAACTGTTTTTT. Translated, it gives CASSSTGVNEKLFF.